The 23 T cell receptor beta chains below were found in one sample sequenced in a study of blood T cells in healthy people across ages. A sample-barcoded 5' primer and a J-beta primer mix were used in a second PCR of about 7 to 11 cycles. Each CDR3 protein gets one entry after TCRdb re-called the 5' RACE reads with MiXCR. The table has 2 million or so distinct CDR3 sequences, around half seen once; the top ten hold approximately 2.1%. Material: blood. These receptor sequences come from a woman aged 40-49 years in good health.

The table lists this clonotype with many counts. This chain links TRBV6-1 with TRBJ2-7; 10 bases line up with TRBD1. The V gene's germline CDR1 is MNHNS and CDR2 SASEGT. This CDR3 is 14 amino acids long. V gave up 4 bases and J gave up 6 bases; unmatched junction bases: 6. The CDR3 nucleotides are TGTGCCAGCAGTGCCAGACAGGGGGCATTCGAGCAGTACTTC. It translates to CASSARQGAFEQYF.

Details on this clonotype: One base away lies a much larger clone, so this may be a sequencing read error. The chain recombines TRBV25-1 with TRBJ2-1; 8 bases map to TRBD1. CDR3 length: 14 amino acids. Germline loops: CDR1 MGHDK, CDR2 SYGVNS. J gave up 13 bases and V 3 bases, and 11 bases lay outside the gene matches. The CDR3 loop is CASSDRTGFLTQFF. The CDR3 coding sequence is TGTGCCAGCAGTGATCGGACAGGGTTCCTTACCCAGTTCTTC.

A few counts support this clonotype. The chain couples TRBV29-1 to TRBJ1-2, with a tentative D call TRBD1 (5 bases). V was shortened by 6 bases and J by 0 bases, with 8 bases between the two germline ends. The CDR3 has 12 amino acids. Germline lookup yields CDR1 SQVTM and CDR2 ANQGSEA. CDR3 in DNA: TGCAGCGTCGTGACAGCTAACTATGGCTACACCTTC. Its translation: CSVVTANYGYTF.

This clonotype was counted a few times. The chain uses TRBV20-1 and TRBJ1-2; 12 nucleotides line up with TRBD1. Germline CDR1 reads DFQATT; CDR2 reads SNEGSKA (reference sequence). The CDR3 is 12 residues long. J lost 7 bases, V lost 5 bases, and 2 bases had no gene match. The CDR3 nucleotides read TGCAGTGCTGGGACAGGGGGCTTTGGCTACACCTTC. It is translated as CSAGTGGFGYTF.

This chain links TRBV6-5 with TRBJ2-1; D is unclear. The CDR3 totals 14 residues. The V end lost 5 bases, the J end lost 2 bases, and 10 bases lay between the germline ends. CDR1 and CDR2 from the germline V gene are MNHEY and SVGAGI. CDR3 nucleotide sequence: TGTGCCAGCAGTGACGGATGGACCTACAATGAGCAGTTCTTC. Translating gives CASSDGWTYNEQFF.

This clonotype was observed a handful of times. V gene TRBV3-1 combines with J gene TRBJ2-1, with 8 positions matching TRBD2. The germline CDR1 and CDR2 sequences are LGHDT and YNNKEL (reference sequence). V was pared by 0 bases and J by 3 bases, with 4 bases of the junction left unmatched. The CDR3 spans 16 residues. DNA for the CDR3: TGTGCCAGCAGCCAAGATCCAGCGGGGGTCTACAATGAGCAGTTCTTC. Translating it yields CASSQDPAGVYNEQFF.

The rearrangement uses TRBV7-6 and TRBJ1-1; weak D call: TRBD1 (6 bases). CDR3 length equals 15 residues. Germline values: CDR1 SGHVS, CDR2 FNYEAQ. V was clipped by 4 bases and J by 2 bases, with 14 bases between them. CDR3 region: CASSYRTGLNTEAFF. DNA for the CDR3: TGTGCCAGCAGCTATCGAACAGGGCTTAACACTGAAGCTTTCTTT.

The chain links TRBV6-5 to TRBJ2-3, with 12 positions matching TRBD2. Germline CDR1 and CDR2: MNHEY and SVGAGI. V trimming: 0 bases; J trimming: 0 bases; junction bases outside the gene matches: 13. There are 21 residues in the CDR3. CDR3 residues: CASSYSMGSSGGARSTDTQYF. The CDR3 DNA sequence: TGTGCCAGCAGTTACTCGATGGGTTCTAGCGGGGGGGCACGTAGCACAGATACGCAGTATTTT.

DNA of the CDR3: TGTGCCAGCAGCTTTGAAGTAGCGGGGGGCTCCAATGAGCAGTTCTTC. The encoded protein is CASSFEVAGGSNEQFF. This chain links TRBV11-2 with TRBJ2-1; 10 bases line up with TRBD2. The V and J ends lost 3 bases and 6 bases, in that order; junction bases with no gene match: 8. The V gene's germline CDR1 is SGHAT and CDR2 FQNNGV. The CDR3 is made up of 16 amino acids. Complete variable domain (other parts from reference TRBV11-2 and TRBJ2-1): EAGVAQSPRYKIIEKRQSVAFWCNPISGHATLYWYQQILGQGPKLLIQFQNNGVVDDSQLPKDRFSAERLKGVDSTLKIQPAKLEDSAVYLCASSFEVAGGSNEQFFGPGTRLTVL.

This clonotype was observed a single time. The rearrangement joins TRBV18 to TRBJ2-4; TRBD2 agrees at 8 bases. After removal of 4 bases from V and 0 bases from J, the junction contained 11 bases not matched to a gene. Germline V gives CDR1 KGHSH, CDR2 LQKENI. CDR3 length: 18 amino acids. The CDR3 sequence is CASSLPFSGTLAKNIQYF. The CDR3 DNA reads as TGTGCCAGCTCACTACCGTTTAGCGGGACACTAGCCAAAAACATTCAGTACTTC.

J is TRBJ2-5 and V is TRBV4-3; D remains unclear. This CDR3 region has 15 residues. Germline CDR1 reads LGHNA; CDR2 reads YSLEER. Trimming pared 0 bases from V and 1 base from J, leaving 9 bases between. The CDR3 nucleotides are TGCGCCAGCAGCCAAGATAGAAGCGCCCAAGAGACCCAGTACTTC. It translates to CASSQDRSAQETQYF.

Here the CDR3 DNA reads TGCGCCAGCAGCCAAGTCCTGGCAAGTAGTGGGGCCAACGTCCTGACTTTC. Amino acid sequence: CASSQVLASSGANVLTF. The gene calls are TRBV4-1 and TRBJ2-6, with D unresolved. V was trimmed by 1 base and J by 3 bases, leaving 13 bases between them. This CDR3 region has 17 residues. Germline V gene lookup returns CDR1 MGHRA and CDR2 YSYEKL.

The chain couples TRBV12-3 or TRBV12-4 to TRBJ1-2; D not resolved. V lost 0 bases and J lost 4, with 9 bases in between. The CDR3 is 14 amino acids. CDR3 loop: CASSLAGSSYGYTF. The CDR3 coding sequence is TGTGCCAGCAGTTTAGCGGGGTCCAGCTATGGCTACACCTTC.

The table lists this clonotype with a few counts. V gene TRBV2 combines with J gene TRBJ2-1, with a weak D call TRBD1 (6 bases). V shed 7 bases and J shed 4 bases, with 11 bases lying between them. Germline CDR1 and CDR2: SNHLY and FYNNEI. This CDR3 contains 13 residues. CDR3 DNA: TGTGCCAGCAAGCTCGGACAGTACAATGAGCAGTTCTTC. Protein: CASKLGQYNEQFF.

In its sample, this clonotype was seen a few times. V and J are TRBV24-1 and TRBJ2-6; D call uncertain. From germline, CDR1 is KGHDR and CDR2 SFDVKD. This CDR3 is built from 16 residues. The V end lost 0 bases, the J end lost 0 bases, and 5 bases lay between the germline ends. The CDR3 DNA is TGTGCCACCAGTGATTTGAGGGACTCTGGGGCCAACGTCCTGACTTTC. Its protein is CATSDLRDSGANVLTF.

A few counts support this clonotype. The chain recombines TRBV6-2 or TRBV6-3 with TRBJ2-4, with 9 positions matching TRBD1. Germline loops: CDR1 MNHEY, CDR2 SVGEGT. After removal of 6 bases from V and 0 bases from J, the junction contained 18 bases not matched to a gene. CDR3 length: 20 amino acids. In nucleotides, the CDR3 is TGTGCCAGCAGCGTACCCCTCCGGGACAGGGTCTTACTAGCCAAAAACATTCAGTACTTC. It is translated as CASSVPLRDRVLLAKNIQYF.

There are a few counts of this clonotype. This rearrangement joins TRBV29-1 to TRBJ2-1, with 8 bases that match TRBD2. V shed 4 bases and J 8 bases; nucleotides not matched to a gene: 10. The length of the CDR3 is 14 residues. Germline V lookup: CDR1 SQVTM, CDR2 ANQGSEA. The CDR3 nucleotides read TGCAGCGTTGGACGGGGGGGCCTGGGGTATGAGCAGTTCTTC. As protein: CSVGRGGLGYEQFF.

This chain links TRBV29-1 with TRBJ2-3; no clear D. Germline V gives CDR1 SQVTM, CDR2 ANQGSEA. Trimming stripped 2 bases from V and 0 bases from J, with 12 bases between. This CDR3 comprises 15 residues. The DNA of the CDR3 is TGCAGCGTTGAATGGGTGGGATCTAGCACAGATACGCAGTATTTT. This codes for CSVEWVGSSTDTQYF.

Only a few counts were recorded for this clonotype. The V and J genes are TRBV6-6 and TRBJ2-1; 11 nucleotides align to TRBD2. J was trimmed by 3 bases and V by 6 bases; bases with no gene match: 10. The CDR3 is 17 amino acids. Germline loops: CDR1 MNHNY, CDR2 SVGAGI (reference sequence). CDR3 region: CASSPLAGARGYNEQFF. The CDR3 DNA is TGTGCCAGCAGCCCACTAGCGGGGGCGAGGGGCTACAATGAGCAGTTCTTC.

The genes are TRBV24-1 and TRBJ2-5; maybe TRBD2 (5 bases). The germline gives CDR1 KGHDR, CDR2 SFDVKD. The CDR3 length is 13 residues. V gave up 8 bases and J gave up 1 base, with 10 bases separating them. The CDR3: CATIRGFQETQYF. CDR3 bases: TGTGCCACCATTCGGGGTTTCCAAGAGACCCAGTACTTC.

The chain joins TRBV6-6 to TRBJ1-1; maybe TRBD1 (6 bases). The V and J ends lost 2 bases and 6 bases respectively, with 10 bases between them. This CDR3 is built from 13 residues. Germline values: CDR1 MNHNY, CDR2 SVGAGI (reference sequence). DNA for the CDR3: TGTGCCAGCAGTTACGTAAGGGGGGCTGAAGCTTTCTTT. Translating gives CASSYVRGAEAFF.

This clonotype was observed a handful of times. Mismatch with germline at one junction end may stem from a read error. The chain joins TRBV29-1 to TRBJ2-5; tentative D call: TRBD1 (6 bases). The CDR3 contains 12 residues. CDR1 and CDR2 (germline): SQVTM, ANQGSEA. CDR3 residues: CSGQTGTEAQYF. DNA for the CDR3: TGCAGCGGTCAGACAGGCACAGAGGCCCAGTACTTC.

This clonotype has a single count. The chain uses TRBV12-3 or TRBV12-4 and TRBJ2-1; unclear D gene. The CDR3 is 13 amino acids. Deletions cut 1 base from V and 12 bases from J, with 13 bases between. In DNA, the CDR3 is TGTGCCAGCAGTTTAGGGATCCCCTCCAGGCAGTTCTTC. Its translation is CASSLGIPSRQFF.